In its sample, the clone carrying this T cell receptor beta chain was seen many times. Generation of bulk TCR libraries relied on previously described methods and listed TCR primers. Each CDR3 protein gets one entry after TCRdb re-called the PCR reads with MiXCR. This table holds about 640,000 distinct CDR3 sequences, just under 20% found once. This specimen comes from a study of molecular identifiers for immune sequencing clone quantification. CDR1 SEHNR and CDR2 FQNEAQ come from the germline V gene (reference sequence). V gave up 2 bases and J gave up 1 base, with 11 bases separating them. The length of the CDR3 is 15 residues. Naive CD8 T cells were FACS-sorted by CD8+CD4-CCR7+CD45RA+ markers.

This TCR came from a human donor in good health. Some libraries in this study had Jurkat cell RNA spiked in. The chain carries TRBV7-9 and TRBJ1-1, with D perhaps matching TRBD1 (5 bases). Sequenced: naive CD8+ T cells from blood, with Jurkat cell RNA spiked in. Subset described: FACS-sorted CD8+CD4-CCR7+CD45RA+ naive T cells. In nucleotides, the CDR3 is TGTGCCAGCAGCTTATCGGCCGGGACGAACACTGAAGCTTTCTTT. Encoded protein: CASSLSAGTNTEAFF.